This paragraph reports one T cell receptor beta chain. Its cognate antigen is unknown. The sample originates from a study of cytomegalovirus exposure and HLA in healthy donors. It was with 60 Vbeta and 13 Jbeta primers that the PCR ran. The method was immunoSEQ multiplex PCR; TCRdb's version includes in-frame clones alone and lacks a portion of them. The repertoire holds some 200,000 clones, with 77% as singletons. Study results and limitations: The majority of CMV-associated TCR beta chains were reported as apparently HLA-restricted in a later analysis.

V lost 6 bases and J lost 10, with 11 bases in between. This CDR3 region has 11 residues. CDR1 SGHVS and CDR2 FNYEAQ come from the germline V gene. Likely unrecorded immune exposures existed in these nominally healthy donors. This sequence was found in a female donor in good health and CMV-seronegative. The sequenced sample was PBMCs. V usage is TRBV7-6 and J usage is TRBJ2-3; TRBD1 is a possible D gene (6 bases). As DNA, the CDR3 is TGTGCCAGCAGTCAGGGGAGTCCGCAGTATTTT. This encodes CASSQGSPQYF.